This TCR beta chain originates from a study of identical twins' blood T cells. V shed 2 bases and J 4 bases; nucleotides not matched to a gene: 9. There are 15 residues in the CDR3. CDR1 and CDR2 from the germline V gene are DFQATT and SNEGSKA (reference sequence). Study conclusions and caveats: Shared CDR3 clonotype counts between two donors mainly tracked the product of their cloneset sizes, twins included.

This clonotype was picked up a small number of times. Its antigen is as yet unknown. A previously described protocol, modified, built RNA-based TCR cDNA libraries. TCRdb recomputed calls from the 5' RACE reads with MiXCR, one row per CDR3 protein. The sample lists a few hundred thousand distinct CDR3 sequences, about 28% occurring once. The TCR sequence derives from a woman aged 18 to 49 in good health. The chain combines TRBV20-1 with TRBJ2-5, with 8 bases fitting TRBD2. Sequencing was carried out using PBMCs. The CDR3 DNA is TGCAGTGCTAGAAACACGGGGGGGCCTGGAGAGACCCAGTACTTC. Residues: CSARNTGGPGETQYF.